This TCR beta chain was recovered during a study of early T cells in non-severe SARS-CoV-2 infection. Molecules of cDNA were individually given unique molecular identifiers that were attached to them. TCRdb recomputed calls from the 5' RACE reads with MiXCR, one row per CDR3 protein. The table shows about 99,000 distinct CDR3 sequences, with around 17% occurring only once. A word on this clonotype: The target antigen is unknown.

From germline, CDR1 is SQVTM and CDR2 ANQGSEA. The CDR3 spans 14 residues. J gave up 3 bases and V 8 bases, and 7 bases lay outside the gene matches. Study-wide results and limits: In VDJdb matching, anti-spike CD8 responses were favored while private and CD4 specificities went missing.

The chain has TRBV29-1 and TRBJ2-3; 11 nucleotides line up with TRBD2. The source material was whole blood. The receptor's source is an adult who was a healthcare worker with PCR-confirmed SARS-CoV-2 infection or an uninfected control (not recorded which). This chain's CDR3 is CSQIAGGPTDTQYF. The CDR3 DNA reads as TGCAGCCAAATAGCGGGAGGGCCTACAGATACGCAGTATTTT.